The following is a T cell receptor (beta chain) sequence with its context. Here immunoSEQ multiplex PCR was the method, and the copy in TCRdb shows in-frame clones only, minus some. The table has roughly 91,000 clones, over 65% seen once. Time point denoted: pretreatment peripheral blood. The sample is drawn from a study of PD-L1 blockade in urothelial cancer. Turning to the study itself: Most of the roughly 29 patients were men whose urothelial cancer was bladder-origin. As for prior chemotherapy regimens, patients had received 0 to 3.

This sequence originates from a man in his sixties with urothelial cancer. Sequenced material: PBMCs, taken around atezolizumab (anti-PD-L1) treatment.

The CDR3 DNA reads TGTGCCAGCAGATTGGACAGAGGAGCAGAGACCCAGTACTTC. Residues: CASRLDRGAETQYF. The chain uses TRBV2 and TRBJ2-5; tentatively, D is TRBD1 (6 bases). The germline CDR1 and CDR2 sequences are SNHLY and FYNNEI. The V gene lost 6 bases and the J gene lost 4 bases, with 15 bases spanning the gap. The CDR3 length is 14 residues. The whole variable domain, filled in from reference TRBV2 and TRBJ2-5, reads EPEVTQTPSHQVTQMGQEVILRCVPISNHLYFYWYRQILGQKVEFLVSFYNNEISEKSEIFDDQFSVERPDGSNFTLKIRSTKLEDSAMYFCASRLDRGAETQYFGPGTRLLVL.